Below are 7 T cell receptor beta chains sequenced from a single sample in a study of CD8 T cells in Susac syndrome. The RNA, about 0.45 to 1 ug, was put through reverse transcription using random hexamers. TCRdb re-analysed the immunoSEQ multiplex PCR reads in MiXCR, keeping a single row per CDR3 protein. The table shows about 200,000 distinct CDR3 sequences, with 80% to 95% occurring only once. The sample consisted of CD4+ T cells from PBMCs. The origin of the receptors is a human donor in good health.

J is TRBJ2-4 and V is TRBV7-9; TRBD1 matches 11 bases. Trimming took 5 bases from V and 10 from J; bases not matched to a gene: 7. This CDR3 is built from 14 residues. Germline lookup yields CDR1 SEHNR and CDR2 FQNEAQ (reference sequence). Here the CDR3 reads CASSPGQGAGIQYF. The CDR3 DNA sequence: TGTGCCAGCAGCCCCGGACAGGGGGCTGGGATTCAGTACTTC.

The genes are TRBV5-1 and TRBJ1-5; 9 nucleotides agree with TRBD1. The J segment lost 1 base and the V segment lost 4 bases, leaving 6 bases of the junction unmatched. CDR3 length equals 16 residues. Per the germline V gene, CDR1 is SGHRS and CDR2 is YFSETQ. CDR3 sequence reads: CASSPGQGKSNQPQHF. Here the CDR3 DNA reads TGCGCCAGCAGCCCTGGACAGGGGAAAAGCAATCAGCCCCAGCATTTT.

As to this clonotype: The junction does not match germline at one end; this may be a read error. The rearrangement joins TRBV5-4 to TRBJ2-7; the D gene could be TRBD1 or TRBD2 (5 bases each). Germline V gene data show CDR1 as SGHNT and CDR2 as YYREEE (reference sequence). This CDR3 has 14 amino acids. Here the CDR3 DNA reads TGTGCCAGCAGCGTTGCCGGGACCCAACACCCCGATTGCTTC. Translation gives CASSVAGTQHPDCF.

This chain joins TRBV24-1 and TRBJ1-5; D gene ambiguous. Germline V gives CDR1 KGHDR, CDR2 SFDVKD. This CDR3 comprises 13 residues. With 8 bases removed from V and 3 bases from J, the gap between germline ends came to 10 bases. The CDR3 DNA reads as TGTGCCACCAATGAGGATTACAATCAGCCCCAGCATTTT. This codes for CATNEDYNQPQHF.

The J gene is TRBJ2-2, the V gene TRBV20-1; TRBD2 matches 10 bases. In germline, CDR1 is DFQATT, CDR2 SNEGSKA (reference sequence). V was clipped by 5 bases and J by 5 bases; unmatched bases: 11. This CDR3 comprises 16 residues. The CDR3 DNA is TGCAGTGCTGGGGTGGGGCTAGCGGGGGCGACCGGGGAGCTGTTTTTT. It specifies CSAGVGLAGATGELFF.

CDR3 amino acids: CASSRGSNRNTEAFF. For the CDR3, the DNA is TGTGCCAGTAGTAGGGGCTCGAATCGGAACACTGAAGCTTTCTTT. The V call is TRBV19, the J call TRBJ1-1, with D perhaps TRBD1 (5 bases). CDR1 and CDR2 (germline): LNHDA, SQIVND (reference sequence). V shed 4 bases and J shed 1 base, with 13 bases lying between them. The CDR3 is made up of 15 amino acids.

V usage is TRBV12-3 or TRBV12-4 and J usage is TRBJ2-7; 11 bases are a match to TRBD2. The CDR3 spans 14 residues. With 10 bases clipped from V and 6 bases from J, the junction kept 11 bases outside the gene matches. CDR3 sequence (DNA): TGTGCCACAATTCTAGCGGGGGGAATAGCCGAGCAGTACTTC. It is translated as CATILAGGIAEQYF.